This T cell receptor (beta chain) was documented in a study of a mutant IDH1 vaccine in newly diagnosed glioma. Points from the study as a whole: Seemingly, top peripheral T cell clonotype changes bore no relation to pseudoprogression. Vaccination elicited immune responses in 80% to 95% of patients.

Time point meaning: baseline, week 1 (first vaccination visit). Described treatment: pre-vaccination baseline after standard-of-care therapy. New WHO grade 3 or 4 astrocytomas that were IDH1-mutant and ATRX-lost had been found in donors. TCRdb keeps only in-frame clones here, not all; method: immunoSEQ multiplex PCR. The sample contains around 99,000 clones, roughly 75% of which appear only once. Germline CDR1 GTSNPN, CDR2 SVGIG (reference sequence). The CDR3 has 12 residues. V gave up 3 bases and J gave up 0 bases, with 3 bases separating them. As regards this clone: Its antigen is unidentified.

The material sequenced was PBMCs, taken from a glioma patient treated with radiotherapy, temozolomide or both. The TCR comes from a middle-aged man with glioma. The chain joins TRBV30 to TRBJ1-5; D ambiguous. This CDR3 reads CAWSPSNQPQHF. For the CDR3, the DNA is TGTGCCTGGAGCCCTAGCAATCAGCCCCAGCATTTT.